Listed below are T cell receptor beta chains from one sample, sequenced in a study of T cell responses to AZD1222 COVID-19 vaccine. Clones were sequenced by immunoSEQ multiplex PCR, and TCRdb holds only the in-frame ones, with some missing. The sample lists 140,000 to 150,000 clones, about 86% occurring once. Sequencing used peripheral blood, obtained 28 days after the second AZD1222 dose. These receptors came from an adult who received the AZD1222 COVID-19 vaccine. Both conserved end residues are part of each CDR3. D genes are given only for firm matches. Clone size is shown for a subset of rows, as once, few, many or a class of expanded clone.

TRBV18,.,TRBJ1-5,.,CASSAPGGEQPQHF,TGTGCCAGCTCAGCCCCGGGGGGGGAGCAGCCCCAGCATTTT
TRBV12-5,.,TRBJ1-2,.,CASGLASGGSNYGYTF,TGTGCTAGTGGTTTGGCCTCAGGCGGATCTAACTATGGCTACACCTTC
TRBV20-1,.,TRBJ1-4,.,CSARNEKLFF,TGCAGTGCTAGAAATGAAAAACTGTTTTTT
TRBV6-6,.,TRBJ2-3,.,CASNGARGAGDTQYF,TGTGCCAGCAACGGGGCGCGTGGAGCGGGAGATACGCAGTATTTT
TRBV7-9,once,TRBJ2-3,.,CASSLAQRAAADTQYF,TGTGCCAGCAGCTTAGCACAGAGGGCTGCTGCAGATACGCAGTATTTT
TRBV12-3/TRBV12-4,.,TRBJ1-1,TRBD1,CASSPRQGGEAFF,TGTGCCAGCAGTCCCAGACAGGGCGGTGAAGCTTTCTTT
TRBV5-1,.,TRBJ2-7,.,CASSSLATYGEQYF,TGCGCCAGCAGCTCGCTAGCGACATATGGGGAGCAGTACTTC
TRBV9,.,TRBJ1-6,.,CASSSTPQNSPLHF,TGTGCCAGCAGCTCGACCCCCCAGAATTCACCCCTCCACTTT
TRBV29-1,.,TRBJ2-7,.,CSSLMGTGEQYF,TGCAGCTCGTTGATGGGAACGGGAGAGCAGTACTTC
TRBV7-9,.,TRBJ1-3,.,CASSPLVPASGNTIYF,TGTGCCAGCAGCCCCCTGGTTCCCGCCTCTGGAAACACCATATATTTT
TRBV7-9,.,TRBJ2-1,.,CASSLAPSRAYNEQFF,TGTGCCAGCAGCTTAGCTCCTAGCAGGGCCTACAATGAGCAGTTCTTC
TRBV11-2,.,TRBJ1-6,TRBD1,CASSLGQGSYNSPLHF,TGTGCCAGCAGCTTAGGACAGGGCTCCTATAATTCACCCCTCCACTTT
TRBV3-1/TRBV3-2,.,TRBJ1-1,.,CASSQDWQGNTEAFF,TGTGCCAGCAGCCAAGACTGGCAGGGGAACACTGAAGCTTTCTTT